Following are 19 T cell receptor beta chains from one sample sequenced in a study of PD-L1 blockade in urothelial cancer. Sequenced by immunoSEQ multiplex PCR; TCRdb stores in-frame clones only, minus some. The sample has 50,000 to 55,000 clones, roughly 80% seen once. Time point specified: pretreatment peripheral blood. Sequencing was performed on PBMCs, taken around atezolizumab (anti-PD-L1) treatment. The receptors shown here come from a man between 45 and 60 years old with urothelial cancer.

This sequence joins TRBV18 and TRBJ2-3; TRBD1 matches 7 bases. The germline CDR1 and CDR2 sequences are KGHSH and LQKENI. V lost 5 bases and J lost 3; bases outside the gene matches: 2. The CDR3 length is 13 residues. CDR3 sequence reads: CASSTGATDTQYF. The CDR3 nucleotides read TGTGCCAGCTCAACAGGGGCGACAGATACGCAGTATTTT.

This chain uses TRBV9 with TRBJ1-2; D call uncertain. Germline CDR1 and CDR2: SGDLS and YYNGEE. CDR3 size: 16 residues. Trimming removed 4 bases from V and 4 bases from J, with 20 bases in between. This chain's CDR3 is CASSSTPRVPPYGYTF. CDR3 coding DNA: TGTGCCAGCAGCTCGACTCCTCGGGTTCCTCCCTATGGCTACACCTTC.

V and J are TRBV27 and TRBJ1-5; 9 nucleotides align to TRBD1. CDR3 length equals 16 residues. V lost 7 bases, J lost 1 base, and 8 bases stayed unmatched. Germline values: CDR1 MNHEY, CDR2 SMNVEV (reference sequence). The CDR3 loop reads CASMGRTGVSNQPQHF. The CDR3 nucleotides are TGTGCCAGCATGGGGCGGACAGGGGTAAGCAATCAGCCCCAGCATTTT.

The gene calls are TRBV5-1 and TRBJ2-6; D not resolved. CDR1 and CDR2 (germline): SGHRS, YFSETQ. V was trimmed by 4 bases and J by 2 bases, leaving 13 bases between them. CDR3 size: 16 residues. The CDR3 is CASSPPGLAGANVLTF. CDR3 nucleotides: TGCGCCAGCAGCCCTCCGGGTCTGGCTGGGGCCAACGTCCTGACTTTC.

As regards this clone: The sample contains more than one DNA sequence encoding this CDR3. The CDR3 coding sequence is TGCGCCAGCAGCTCGGGACAGGGCAGCTACGAGCAGTACTTC. It translates to CASSSGQGSYEQYF. The chain uses TRBV5-1 and TRBJ2-7; 9 bases match TRBD1. Germline V lookup: CDR1 SGHRS, CDR2 YFSETQ. The V and J ends lost 3 bases and 3 bases, in that order; junction bases with no gene match: 4. The CDR3 runs to 14 residues.

V usage is TRBV7-8 and J usage is TRBJ2-1; D perhaps matches TRBD2 (5 bases). This CDR3 has 15 residues. The V end lost 3 bases, the J end lost 3 bases, and 12 bases lay between the germline ends. Per the germline V gene, CDR1 is SGHVS and CDR2 is FQNEAQ. CDR3 nucleotides: TGTGCCAGCAGCTTTAACGGGGTTTACTACAATGAGCAGTTCTTC. Translation gives CASSFNGVYYNEQFF.

This chain joins TRBV11-2 and TRBJ2-7; 7 bases fit TRBD1. Germline CDR1 is SGHAT and CDR2 is FQNNGV. The CDR3 contains 15 residues. J was trimmed by 3 bases and V by 1 base; bases with no gene match: 6. Written as DNA, the CDR3 is TGTGCCAGCAGCTTAGCCGGGACAGCGATCTACGAGCAGTACTTC. It specifies CASSLAGTAIYEQYF.

CDR3 in amino acids: CASPILAEEGYEQYF. CDR3 nucleotide sequence: TGTGCCAGCCCAATACTAGCGGAAGAGGGTTACGAGCAGTACTTC. The J gene is TRBJ2-7, the V gene TRBV6-6; 8 nucleotides align to TRBD2. The CDR3 consists of 15 residues. The germline CDR1 and CDR2 sequences are MNHNY and SVGAGI (reference sequence). The ends lost 8 bases at V and 4 bases at J; junction bases unmatched: 13.

The rearrangement uses TRBV6-5 and TRBJ2-3; D is perhaps TRBD2 (6 bases). The CDR3 is 16 amino acids. Between the trimmed V and J ends, which lost 2 bases and 5 bases, there was a span of 17 bases. Germline loops: CDR1 MNHEY, CDR2 SVGAGI. The chain's CDR3 is CASSYRGTKVVDTQYF. The CDR3 DNA reads as TGTGCCAGCAGTTACCGCGGGACGAAGGTAGTAGATACGCAGTATTTT.

The chain joins TRBV27 to TRBJ1-6; possible D gene TRBD1, 5 bases. With 7 bases removed from V and 9 bases from J, the gap between germline ends came to 16 bases. CDR3 size: 14 residues. The germline CDR1 and CDR2 sequences are MNHEY and SMNVEV (reference sequence). CDR3 in DNA: TGTGCCAGCAAGTGGTCAGGGAATGGTTCACCCCTCCACTTT. Amino acid sequence: CASKWSGNGSPLHF.

The chain carries TRBV27 and TRBJ2-7, with a possible D match to TRBD1 (6 bases). Per the germline V gene, CDR1 is MNHEY and CDR2 is SMNVEV (reference sequence). The CDR3 is made up of 15 amino acids. Trimming cost V 5 bases and J 7 bases, with 21 bases left between them. CDR3 in amino acids: CASSLWAIQTGEQYF. Here the CDR3 DNA reads TGTGCCAGCAGTCTTTGGGCCATACAAACAGGGGAGCAGTACTTC.

This rearrangement joins TRBV11-2 to TRBJ2-1, with 10 nucleotides matching TRBD2. The length of the CDR3 is 17 residues. The junction had 7 bases not matched to a gene; V was cut back by 2 bases and J by 3 bases. Germline CDR1 is SGHAT and CDR2 is FQNNGV. The CDR3 DNA reads TGTGCCAGCAGCTTACTAGCGGGAGACTTGGGCTACAATGAGCAGTTCTTC. It encodes CASSLLAGDLGYNEQFF.

The chain recombines TRBV18 with TRBJ2-1; TRBD1 matches at 7 bases. The ends lost 6 bases at V and 2 bases at J; junction bases unmatched: 7. The CDR3 runs to 15 residues. CDR1 and CDR2 (germline): KGHSH, LQKENI. CDR3 in DNA: TGTGCCAGCTCTCAACTTCAGGGGGCCTACAATGAGCAGTTCTTC. As protein: CASSQLQGAYNEQFF.

The V and J genes are TRBV5-1 and TRBJ1-2; 7 nucleotides line up with TRBD1. Germline V gene data show CDR1 as SGHRS and CDR2 as YFSETQ. The CDR3 extends over 12 amino acids. J lost 5 bases, V lost 5 bases, and 3 bases had no gene match. This CDR3 reads CASRTGSYGYTF. CDR3 in DNA: TGCGCCAGCAGGACAGGGAGTTATGGCTACACCTTC.

This chain connects TRBV19 to TRBJ2-5; 9 bases match TRBD1. The J segment lost 3 bases and the V segment lost 4 bases, leaving 12 bases of the junction unmatched. CDR3 length equals 17 residues. CDR1 and CDR2 from the germline V gene are LNHDA and SQIVND (reference sequence). As DNA, the CDR3 is TGTGCCAGTAGTACCGGGACAGGGCGAGGGATCAAAGAGACCCAGTACTTC. It encodes CASSTGTGRGIKETQYF.

The V gene is TRBV6-4, the J gene TRBJ2-2, with 8 positions matching TRBD2. The CDR3 consists of 19 residues. V gave up 3 bases and J gave up 0 bases; unmatched junction bases: 12. Germline CDR1 MRHNA, CDR2 SNTAGT. This CDR3 reads CASSELAPAGASNTGELFF. The CDR3 DNA follows: TGTGCCAGCAGTGAATTAGCGCCAGCGGGGGCCTCGAACACCGGGGAGCTGTTTTTT.

The V call is TRBV9, the J call TRBJ2-6, with 8 bases identical to TRBD1. V lost 2 bases, J lost 0 bases, and 10 bases stayed unmatched. The CDR3 contains 19 residues. Germline V gene sequence: CDR1 SGDLS, CDR2 YYNGEE. The DNA of the CDR3 is TGTGCCAGCAGCGTTGCCGGGACAGGCCTCTTCTCTGGGGCCAACGTCCTGACTTTC. This codes for CASSVAGTGLFSGANVLTF.

The J gene is TRBJ1-1, the V gene TRBV29-1; D perhaps matches TRBD1 (6 bases). From germline, CDR1 is SQVTM and CDR2 ANQGSEA. Deletions cut 5 bases from V and 1 base from J, with 20 bases between. This CDR3 contains 16 residues. DNA for the CDR3: TGCAGCGTTTTCCCCGCCCCGGCAGGGGCGAACACTGAAGCTTTCTTT. Its protein product is CSVFPAPAGANTEAFF.

V usage is TRBV27 and J usage is TRBJ1-2, with 9 bases fitting TRBD1. CDR3 length equals 16 residues. Germline values: CDR1 MNHEY, CDR2 SMNVEV (reference sequence). With 2 bases clipped from V and 4 bases from J, the junction kept 8 bases outside the gene matches. CDR3 region: CASSLQRTGAIYGYTF. The CDR3 DNA is TGTGCCAGCAGTTTACAGCGGACAGGGGCAATCTATGGCTACACCTTC.